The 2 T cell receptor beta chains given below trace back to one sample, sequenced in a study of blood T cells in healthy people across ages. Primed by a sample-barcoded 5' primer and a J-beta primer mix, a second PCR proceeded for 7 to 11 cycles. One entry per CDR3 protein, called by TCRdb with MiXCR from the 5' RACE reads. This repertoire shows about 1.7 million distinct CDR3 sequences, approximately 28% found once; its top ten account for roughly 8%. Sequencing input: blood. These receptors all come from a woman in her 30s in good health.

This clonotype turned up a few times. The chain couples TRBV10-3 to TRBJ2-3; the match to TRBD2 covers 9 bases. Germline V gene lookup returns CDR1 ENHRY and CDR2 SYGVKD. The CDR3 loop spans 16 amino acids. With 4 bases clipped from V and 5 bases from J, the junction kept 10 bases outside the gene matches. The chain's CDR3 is CAISGPPSGKVDTQYF. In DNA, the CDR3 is TGTGCCATCAGTGGCCCTCCTAGCGGGAAGGTAGATACGCAGTATTTT.

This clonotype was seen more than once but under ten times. Here the CDR3 DNA reads TGCGCCAGCAGCCAAGATAAAGGGTTCAATGAGCAGTTCTTC. Translation: CASSQDKGFNEQFF. The chain is built from TRBV4-3 and TRBJ2-1; D is uncertain. CDR3 length equals 14 residues. From germline, CDR1 is LGHNA and CDR2 YSLEER. V was clipped by 0 bases and J by 6 bases, with 9 bases between them.